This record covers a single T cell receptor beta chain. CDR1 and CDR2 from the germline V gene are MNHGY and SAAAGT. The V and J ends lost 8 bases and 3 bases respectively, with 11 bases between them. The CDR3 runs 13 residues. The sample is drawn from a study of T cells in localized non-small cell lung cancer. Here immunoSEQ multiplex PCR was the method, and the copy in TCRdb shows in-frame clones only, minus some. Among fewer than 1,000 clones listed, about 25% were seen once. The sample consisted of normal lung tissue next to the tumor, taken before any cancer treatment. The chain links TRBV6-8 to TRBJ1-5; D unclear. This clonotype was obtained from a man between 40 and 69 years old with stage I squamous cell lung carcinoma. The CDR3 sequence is CASRDTYNQPQHF. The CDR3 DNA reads TGTGCCAGCCGTGACACCTACAATCAGCCCCAGCATTTT.